These 9 T cell receptor beta chains share one sample of origin, sequenced in a study of T cells after yellow fever vaccination. One entry per CDR3 protein, called by TCRdb with MiXCR from the 5' RACE reads. The sample yields about 170,000 distinct CDR3 sequences, approximately 6.2% seen once. This material consisted of CD4+ T cells sorted from PBMCs, taken on the day of the first yellow fever vaccination. The origin of the receptors is a man younger than 35 who received the YFV17D yellow fever vaccine.

This clonotype was detected many times. The chain combines TRBV4-2 with TRBJ1-5; TRBD1 might be the D (5 bases). V was cut by 0 bases and J by 4 bases, with 7 bases left in between. CDR1 is LGHNA and CDR2 is YNFKEQ in the germline V gene. This CDR3 region has 14 residues. CDR3 nucleotide sequence: TGTGCCAGCAGCCAAGAGACAGTGAATCAGCCCCAGCATTTT. This codes for CASSQETVNQPQHF.

This clonotype was counted a few times. The V and J genes are TRBV7-2 and TRBJ2-3; TRBD2 aligns across 8 bases. The germline gives CDR1 SGHTA, CDR2 FQGNSA. The ends lost 0 bases at V and 3 bases at J; junction bases unmatched: 14. The CDR3 spans 19 residues. CDR3 nucleotide sequence: TGTGCCAGCAGCTTAGCCCGGGGGGGCCGAGGAGGCTTAACAGATACGCAGTATTTT. It codes for CASSLARGGRGGLTDTQYF.

This clonotype was observed at least ten times. The chain recombines TRBV18 with TRBJ2-1, with D possibly TRBD1 on 7 matching bases. Germline V CDR1 and CDR2: KGHSH, LQKENI. The CDR3 spans 16 residues. The ends were cut back, 6 bases at V and 0 bases at J, with 15 bases in the middle. CDR3 residues: CASSSGGPSSYNEQFF. The CDR3, as DNA: TGTGCCAGCTCGTCAGGGGGGCCCAGCTCCTACAATGAGCAGTTCTTC.

This clonotype was found many times. This chain joins TRBV7-2 and TRBJ2-1, with TRBD2 matching over 9 bases. J gave up 6 bases and V 3 bases, and 6 bases lay outside the gene matches. The CDR3 spans 15 residues. The V gene's germline CDR1 is SGHTA and CDR2 FQGNSA. CDR3 residues: CASSLMRGGLNEQFF. CDR3 bases: TGTGCCAGCAGCTTGATGCGGGGGGGCCTCAATGAGCAGTTCTTC.

A few counts support this clonotype. The rearrangement joins TRBV28 to TRBJ1-2; TRBD1 aligns across 9 bases. The CDR3 covers 12 residues. Germline CDR1 MDHEN, CDR2 SYDVKM. J lost 4 bases, V lost 8 bases, and 2 bases had no gene match. CDR3 sequence: CASETGGYGYTF. The CDR3 coding sequence is TGTGCCAGCGAGACAGGGGGCTATGGCTACACCTTC.

This clonotype has a count of ten or more. The CDR3 region has the DNA TGCAGCGGTGGGGGCCGACTCACCTCCACCAATGAGCAGTTCTTC. Translating gives CSGGGRLTSTNEQFF. This chain joins TRBV29-1 and TRBJ2-1; a weak D match, TRBD1 (6 bases). Trimming stripped 7 bases from V and 6 bases from J, with 22 bases between. The CDR3 contains 15 residues. Germline loops: CDR1 SQVTM, CDR2 ANQGSEA.

This clonotype showed up just a few times. This chain connects TRBV19 to TRBJ1-1; D is unresolved. CDR1 is LNHDA and CDR2 is SQIVND in the germline V gene (reference sequence). The CDR3 has 14 amino acids. Trimming stripped 3 bases from V and 7 bases from J, with 15 bases between. The CDR3 reads CASSMTRVGGEAFF. The CDR3 bases are TGTGCCAGTAGTATGACGAGGGTGGGCGGTGAAGCTTTCTTT.

This clonotype was detected only a few times. This rearrangement joins TRBV12-3 or TRBV12-4 to TRBJ1-2; D is unresolved. This CDR3 has 13 residues. V lost 2 bases, J lost 4 bases, and 8 bases lay in between. The CDR3 protein is CASSLSGGYGYTF. The CDR3 DNA is TGTGCCAGCAGTTTATCAGGAGGCTATGGCTACACCTTC.

In its sample, this clonotype was seen many times. The chain carries TRBV4-3 and TRBJ2-1, with D unresolved. The germline V gene has CDR1 LGHNA and CDR2 YSLEER. The CDR3 contains 15 residues. The ends were cut back, 5 bases at V and 9 bases at J, with 20 bases in the middle. CDR3 bases: TGCGCCAGCAGCAGACAAGGGCCCGGCACTGGTGAGCAGTTCTTC. This encodes CASSRQGPGTGEQFF.